This T cell receptor (beta chain) was sequenced for a study of response to subunit inactivated influenza vaccine. Comment on this clonotype: Its antigen is still unknown.

Each CDR3 protein is one row after TCRdb ran MiXCR on the RT-PCR reads. The table lists roughly 500,000 distinct CDR3 sequences, more than 15% of them singletons. General study results and limits: Authors suggested that a seasonal influenza vaccination recruits few new T cells each time.

The CDR3 runs 12 residues. Germline-derived CDR1 and CDR2 are SQVTM and ANQGSEA. Trimming removed 3 bases from V and 5 bases from J, with 10 bases in between. The clonotype was recovered from a man between 50 and 75 years old who received an inactivated influenza vaccine. The sample in question was CD4+ T cells sorted from PBMCs, obtained roughly 24 months after vaccination. V gene TRBV29-1 combines with J gene TRBJ2-5; D is possibly TRBD2 (6 bases). The CDR3 protein is CSVDRAGETQYF. The CDR3 DNA reads as TGCAGCGTTGACAGGGCGGGGGAGACCCAGTACTTC.